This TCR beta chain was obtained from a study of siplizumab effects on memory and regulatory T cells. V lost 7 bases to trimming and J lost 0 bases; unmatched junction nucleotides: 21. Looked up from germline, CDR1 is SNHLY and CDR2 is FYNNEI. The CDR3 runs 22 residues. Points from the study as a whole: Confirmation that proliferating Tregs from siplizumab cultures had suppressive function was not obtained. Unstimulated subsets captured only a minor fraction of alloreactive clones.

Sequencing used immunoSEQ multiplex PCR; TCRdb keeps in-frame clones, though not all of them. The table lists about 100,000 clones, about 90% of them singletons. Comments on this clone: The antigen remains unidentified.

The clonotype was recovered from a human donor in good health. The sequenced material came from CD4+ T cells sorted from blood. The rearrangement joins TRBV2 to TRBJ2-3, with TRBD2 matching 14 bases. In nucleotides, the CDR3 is TGTGCCAGCACTGCCCGGACTAGCGGGGGGCCAAAACCCAGATCTAGCACAGATACGCAGTATTTT. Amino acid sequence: CASTARTSGGPKPRSSTDTQYF.